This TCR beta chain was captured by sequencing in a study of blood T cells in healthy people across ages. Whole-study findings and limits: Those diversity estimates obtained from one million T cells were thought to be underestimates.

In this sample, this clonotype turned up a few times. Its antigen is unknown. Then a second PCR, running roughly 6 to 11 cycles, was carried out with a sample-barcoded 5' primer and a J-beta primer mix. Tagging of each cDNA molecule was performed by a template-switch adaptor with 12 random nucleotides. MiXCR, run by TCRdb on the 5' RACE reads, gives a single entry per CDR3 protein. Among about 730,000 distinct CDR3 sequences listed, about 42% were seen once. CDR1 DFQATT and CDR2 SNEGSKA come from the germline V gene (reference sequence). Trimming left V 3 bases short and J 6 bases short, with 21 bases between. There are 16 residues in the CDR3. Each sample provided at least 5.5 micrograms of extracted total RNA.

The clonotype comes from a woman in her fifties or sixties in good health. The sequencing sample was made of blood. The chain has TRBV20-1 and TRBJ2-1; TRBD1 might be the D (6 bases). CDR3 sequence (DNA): TGCAGTGCTAGGGGACCCGTCAGGGGCAGGGGCAATGAGCAGTTCTTC. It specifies CSARGPVRGRGNEQFF.